This T cell receptor (beta chain) was identified in a study of blood T cell repertoires in COVID-19. Clones were read by immunoSEQ multiplex PCR, and TCRdb kept only the in-frame ones, dropping some. The repertoire holds 540,000 or so clones, with roughly nine tenths as singletons. V was trimmed by 3 bases and J by 0 bases, leaving 7 bases between them. The CDR3 runs to 14 residues. Germline V CDR1 and CDR2: SNHLY, FYNNEI. Enrolled during active infection, Seattle patients were then followed longitudinally. The V and J genes are TRBV2 and TRBJ2-3, with D uncertain. The sample was peripheral blood. This sequence was found in a woman between 45 and 65 years old with COVID-19, enrolled during active disease. In DNA, the CDR3 is TGTGCCAGCAGTGAGCGGCTTAGCACAGATACGCAGTATTTT. Amino acids: CASSERLSTDTQYF.